This T cell receptor (beta chain) was identified during a study of T cells after yellow fever vaccination. Study background: Preparation of fractions with low cell numbers was performed using SMART-Seq v4 Ultra Low Input. Points from the study as a whole: Abundant bulk-derived clonotypes could contaminate FACS-sorted repertoires. The secondary T-cell response peaked on day 5, not day 15, but was weaker.

Germline loops: CDR1 SGHTA, CDR2 FQGNSA. The CDR3 runs to 12 residues. V lost 9 bases, J lost 7 bases, and 15 bases lay in between. This clonotype was counted a few times. Antigen specificity is unknown. TCRdb passed the 5' RACE reads through MiXCR, listing each CDR3 protein once. The sample contains around 600,000 distinct CDR3 sequences, approximately 13% of which appear only once. This receptor was taken from a man aged 25 to 40 who received the YFV17D yellow fever vaccine. Source: PBMCs, taken on the day of the yellow fever booster vaccination. J is TRBJ1-1 and V is TRBV7-2; tentatively, D is TRBD1 (5 bases). CDR3 sequence (DNA): TGTGCCAGTCGCCGGGACTCTAGTGAAGCTTTCTTT. Protein: CASRRDSSEAFF.